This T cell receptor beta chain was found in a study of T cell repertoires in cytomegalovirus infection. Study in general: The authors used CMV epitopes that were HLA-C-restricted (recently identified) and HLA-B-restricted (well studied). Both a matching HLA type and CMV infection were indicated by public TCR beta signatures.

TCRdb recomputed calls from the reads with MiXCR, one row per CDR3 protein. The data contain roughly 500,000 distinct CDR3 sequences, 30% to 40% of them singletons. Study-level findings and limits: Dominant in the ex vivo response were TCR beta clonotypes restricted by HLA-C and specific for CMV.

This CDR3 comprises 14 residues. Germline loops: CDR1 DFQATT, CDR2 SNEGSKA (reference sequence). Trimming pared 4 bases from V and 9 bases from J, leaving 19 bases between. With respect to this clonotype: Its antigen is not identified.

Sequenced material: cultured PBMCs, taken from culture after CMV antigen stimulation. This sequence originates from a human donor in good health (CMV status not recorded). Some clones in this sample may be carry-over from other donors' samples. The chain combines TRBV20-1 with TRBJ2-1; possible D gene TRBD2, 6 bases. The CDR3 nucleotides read TGCAGTGCTACGGGACTGCATCCCTCGGGTGAGCAGTTCTTC. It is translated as CSATGLHPSGEQFF.